The 17 T cell receptor beta chains in this list originate from one sample, sequenced in a study of T cell responses to AZD1222 COVID-19 vaccine. Using immunoSEQ multiplex PCR, the repertoire was profiled, and TCRdb retains in-frame clones only, with some absent. The data contain about 170,000 clones, just under 95% of them seen just once; the ten biggest clones take up more than 1.5%. The sample here was peripheral blood, taken on day 0 of AZD1222 vaccination. The receptors shown here come from an adult in good health.

The chain has TRBV25-1 and TRBJ2-3, with 11 nucleotides matching TRBD2. CDR3 length: 16 amino acids. CDR1 and CDR2 from the germline V gene are MGHDK and SYGVNS. With V trimmed by 4 bases and J by 4 bases, 7 bases remained unmatched. The CDR3 coding sequence is TGTGCCAGCAGTGCTTTTAGCGGGGGGGCCCCAGATACGCAGTATTTT. It translates to CASSAFSGGAPDTQYF.

V is TRBV3-1 (or the pseudogene TRBV3-2) and J is TRBJ2-7; 9 bases are a match to TRBD1. The germline V gene has CDR1 LGHDT and CDR2 YNNKEL (reference sequence). With V trimmed by 11 bases and J by 9 bases, 14 bases remained unmatched. The CDR3 length is 13 residues. CDR3 in amino acids: CAASRQGDFGQYF. CDR3 coding DNA: TGTGCCGCAAGTAGACAGGGGGATTTCGGGCAGTACTTC.

The chain is built from TRBV4-3 and TRBJ1-1; D possibly corresponds to TRBD1 (5 bases). Between the trimmed V and J ends, which lost 1 base and 1 base, there was a span of 13 bases. The CDR3 is 16 amino acids. From germline, CDR1 is LGHNA and CDR2 YSLEER. CDR3 in DNA: TGCGCCAGCAGCCAAGGGGGCTGGGGCAAGAACACTGAAGCTTTCTTT. This gives the protein CASSQGGWGKNTEAFF.

The chain has TRBV29-1 and TRBJ2-7; D is uncertain. Germline V gives CDR1 SQVTM, CDR2 ANQGSEA. The ends were cut back, 0 bases at V and 6 bases at J, with 9 bases in the middle. The CDR3 runs 12 residues. In DNA form, the CDR3 reads TGCAGCGTTGAAGAAGATGGAATCGAGCAGTACTTC. Encoded protein: CSVEEDGIEQYF.

This clone was detected only once. The rearrangement joins TRBV5-6 to TRBJ2-7; D unclear. V was clipped by 4 bases and J by 6 bases, with 8 bases between them. The CDR3 is made up of 11 amino acids. CDR1 and CDR2 from the germline V gene are SGHDT and YYEEEE. CDR3 residues: CASSQGGEQYF. The CDR3 nucleotides read TGTGCCAGCAGCCAAGGCGGCGAGCAGTACTTC.

The chain joins TRBV27 to TRBJ1-1, with TRBD1 as a possible D gene (6 bases). In germline, CDR1 is MNHEY, CDR2 SMNVEV (reference sequence). Between the trimmed V and J ends, which lost 5 bases and 1 base, there was a span of 11 bases. The CDR3 runs to 14 residues. The DNA for the CDR3 is TGTGCCAGCAGTCCACAGGGAGGGAACACTGAAGCTTTCTTT. It encodes CASSPQGGNTEAFF.

This chain uses TRBV27 with TRBJ1-6; possible D gene TRBD1, 6 bases. The CDR3 is 17 amino acids. In germline, CDR1 is MNHEY, CDR2 SMNVEV (reference sequence). Between the trimmed V and J ends, which lost 2 bases and 10 bases, there was a span of 21 bases. This chain's CDR3 is CASSLDFSGARGSPLHF. In DNA, the CDR3 is TGTGCCAGCAGTTTAGACTTTTCGGGGGCCCGGGGGTCACCCCTCCACTTT.

This clone was observed a single time. J is TRBJ1-4 and V is TRBV3-1 (or the pseudogene TRBV3-2); 8 nucleotides line up with TRBD1. The V gene's germline CDR1 is LGHDT and CDR2 YNNKEL (reference sequence). The trim removed 1 base at V and 9 bases at J, leaving 4 bases unmatched. CDR3 size: 14 residues. Here the CDR3 reads CASSQGARGQKLFF. The CDR3 coding sequence is TGTGCCAGCAGCCAAGGAGCCAGGGGGCAAAAACTGTTTTTT.

The chain combines TRBV7-2 with TRBJ2-1; D is unclear. The CDR3 totals 14 residues. V was cut by 6 bases and J by 0 bases, with 9 bases left in between. The germline V gene encodes CDR1 SGHTA and CDR2 FQGNSA. CDR3 loop: CASRPSSSYNEQFF. As DNA, the CDR3 is TGTGCCAGCAGGCCAAGCAGCTCCTACAATGAGCAGTTCTTC. Combining the CDR3 with reference TRBV7-2 and TRBJ2-1 gives the whole variable domain GAGVSQSPSNKVTEKGKDVELRCDPISGHTALYWYRQSLGQGLEFLIYFQGNSAPDKSGLPSDRFSAERTGGSVSTLTIQRTQQEDSAVYLCASRPSSSYNEQFFGPGTRLTVL.

For this clone: A junction end diverges from the germline sequence, so it may reflect a read error. This chain uses TRBV6-5 with TRBJ2-7; D might be TRBD1 (5 bases). There are 12 residues in the CDR3. The germline CDR1 and CDR2 sequences are MNHEY and SVGAGI. Written as DNA, the CDR3 is TGTGCCAGCAGTTCTACTCCAGGGCTTTCAGACTTC. Residues: CASSSTPGLSDF.

The genes are TRBV6-5 and TRBJ2-7; 7 bases are shared with TRBD1. Germline V gene data show CDR1 as MNHEY and CDR2 as SVGAGI. V lost 0 bases to trimming and J lost 4 bases; unmatched junction nucleotides: 6. The CDR3 consists of 15 residues. CDR3 DNA sequence: TGTGCCAGCAGTTACTCCATCCAGGGGGATTACGAGCAGTACTTC. Amino acid sequence: CASSYSIQGDYEQYF.

The chain couples TRBV2 to TRBJ1-1, with D possibly matching TRBD1 (6 bases). Germline lookup yields CDR1 SNHLY and CDR2 FYNNEI. V was trimmed by 4 bases and J by 2 bases, leaving 29 bases between them. The CDR3 consists of 20 residues. CDR3 protein: CASSVSPPGENFGGNTEAFF. CDR3 nucleotide sequence: TGTGCCAGCAGTGTGTCCCCGCCAGGGGAAAATTTCGGGGGTAACACTGAAGCTTTCTTT.

The CDR3 sequence: CASSLSPNQPQHF. Written as DNA, the CDR3 is TGTGCCAGTAGTCTCTCACCCAATCAGCCCCAGCATTTT. The chain recombines TRBV19 with TRBJ1-5; no clear D. The CDR3 has 13 amino acids. Trimming pared 5 bases from V and 3 bases from J, leaving 8 bases between. Germline lookup yields CDR1 LNHDA and CDR2 SQIVND (reference sequence). Combining the CDR3 with reference TRBV19 and TRBJ1-5 gives the whole variable domain DGGITQSPKYLFRKEGQNVTLSCEQNLNHDAMYWYRQDPGQGLRLIYYSQIVNDFQKGDIAEGYSVSREKKESFPLTVTSAQKNPTAFYLCASSLSPNQPQHFGDGTRLSIL.

The rearrangement uses TRBV12-3 or TRBV12-4 and TRBJ2-1; D is uncertain. V lost 7 bases to trimming and J lost 6 bases, with 13 bases between them. This CDR3 spans 13 amino acids. Written as DNA, the CDR3 is TGTGCCAGCACCTTTTCCCGACCCAATGAGCAGTTCTTC. This codes for CASTFSRPNEQFF.

The chain couples TRBV3-1 (or the pseudogene TRBV3-2) to TRBJ2-7; 7 positions agree with TRBD2. CDR3 length: 14 amino acids. The germline gives CDR1 LGHDT, CDR2 YNNKEL (reference sequence). V was pared by 4 bases and J by 2 bases, with 5 bases of the junction left unmatched. The CDR3 region has the DNA TGTGCCAGCAGCCCATTACTAGCGACCTACGAGCAGTACTTC. This gives the protein CASSPLLATYEQYF.

The chain uses TRBV3-1 (or the pseudogene TRBV3-2) and TRBJ1-5; D might be TRBD1 (5 bases). V lost 1 base and J 6 bases, leaving 10 bases between the germline ends. The V gene's germline CDR1 is LGHDT and CDR2 YNNKEL (reference sequence). This CDR3 region has 14 residues. The CDR3 bases are TGTGCCAGCAGCCAAGTTAGGGGTTCTCAGCCCCAGCATTTT. Protein product: CASSQVRGSQPQHF.

The V call is TRBV4-2, the J call TRBJ2-1; 8 bases are a match to TRBD2. This CDR3 is built from 15 residues. CDR1 is LGHNA and CDR2 is YNFKEQ in the germline V gene. V gave up 1 base and J gave up 5 bases; unmatched junction bases: 4. The CDR3 here is CASSQGSGNHNEQFF. In DNA form, the CDR3 reads TGTGCCAGCAGCCAAGGTAGCGGGAACCACAATGAGCAGTTCTTC.